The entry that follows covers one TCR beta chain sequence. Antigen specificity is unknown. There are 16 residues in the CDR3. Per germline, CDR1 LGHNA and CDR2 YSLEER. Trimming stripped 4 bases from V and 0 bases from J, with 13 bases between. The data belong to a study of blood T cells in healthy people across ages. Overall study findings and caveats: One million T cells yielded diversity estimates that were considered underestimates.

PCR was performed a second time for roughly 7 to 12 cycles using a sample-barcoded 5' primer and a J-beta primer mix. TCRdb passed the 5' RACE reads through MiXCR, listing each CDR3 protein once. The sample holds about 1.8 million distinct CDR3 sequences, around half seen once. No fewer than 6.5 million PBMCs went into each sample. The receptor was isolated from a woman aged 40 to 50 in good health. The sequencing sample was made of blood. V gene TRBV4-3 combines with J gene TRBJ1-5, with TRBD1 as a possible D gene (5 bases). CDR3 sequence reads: CASSPGPPYSNQPQHF. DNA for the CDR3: TGCGCCAGCAGCCCAGGGCCGCCTTATAGCAATCAGCCCCAGCATTTT.